This TCR beta chain was sequenced in a study of beta chain features in type 1 diabetes. This clone has only a few counts. Antigen: not known. The germline CDR1 and CDR2 sequences are GTSNPN and SVGIG (reference sequence). Unmatched junction bases numbered 4, after V lost 4 bases and J lost 8 bases. There are 13 residues in the CDR3. Study observations and caveats: Patients' naive, central memory and Treg TCRB repertoires seemed closer to one another than those of healthy donors. More deletions and fewer insertions at VDJ junctions were found in patients with type 1 diabetes. There was a moderate but significant shortening of TCRB CDR3s in all four CD4+ subsets of Type 1 diabetes patients.

Expressed TCRB transcripts got sequenced, as all isolated RNA was reverse transcribed. Method: immunoSEQ multiplex PCR; TCRdb's copy keeps in-frame clones and lacks some. There are approximately 400,000 clones in the sample; roughly 15% occur only once, and roughly 0.017% lies in the top ten. Purities in excess of 98% were seen in all sorted populations. This receptor was obtained from a young woman in good health. The sample comprised naive CD4+ T cells from blood. The V gene is TRBV30, the J gene TRBJ2-1, with 11 bases aligning to TRBD2. CDR3 coding DNA: TGTGCCTGGAATCGACTAGCGGGGTATGAGCAGTTCTTC. Translation gives CAWNRLAGYEQFF.